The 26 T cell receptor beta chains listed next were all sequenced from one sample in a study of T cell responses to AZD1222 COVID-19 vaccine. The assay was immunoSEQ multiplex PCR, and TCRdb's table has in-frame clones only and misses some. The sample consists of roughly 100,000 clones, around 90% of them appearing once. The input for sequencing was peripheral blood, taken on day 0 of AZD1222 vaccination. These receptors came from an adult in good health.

Here the CDR3 reads CASSPGTVSYNEQFF. The CDR3 coding sequence is TGTGCCAGCAGCCCAGGGACAGTCTCCTACAATGAGCAGTTCTTC. This chain connects TRBV11-2 to TRBJ2-1, with TRBD1 matching 7 bases. V dropped 5 bases and J dropped 0; count of bases not matched to a gene: 4. This CDR3 is 15 amino acids long. Looked up from germline, CDR1 is SGHAT and CDR2 is FQNNGV.

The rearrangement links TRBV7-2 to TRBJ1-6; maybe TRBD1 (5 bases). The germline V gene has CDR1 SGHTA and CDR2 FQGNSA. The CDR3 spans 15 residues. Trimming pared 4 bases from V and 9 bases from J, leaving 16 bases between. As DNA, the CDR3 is TGTGCCAGCAGCTCAGGTCGGGGGAACCGTTCACCCCTCCACTTT. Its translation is CASSSGRGNRSPLHF. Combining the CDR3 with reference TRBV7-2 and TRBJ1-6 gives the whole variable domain GAGVSQSPSNKVTEKGKDVELRCDPISGHTALYWYRQSLGQGLEFLIYFQGNSAPDKSGLPSDRFSAERTGGSVSTLTIQRTQQEDSAVYLCASSSGRGNRSPLHFGNGTRLTVT.

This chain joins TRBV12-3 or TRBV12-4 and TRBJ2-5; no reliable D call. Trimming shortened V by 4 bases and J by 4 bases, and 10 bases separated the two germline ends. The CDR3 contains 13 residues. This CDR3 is CASSWSRVETQYF. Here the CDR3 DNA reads TGTGCCAGCAGTTGGTCCAGAGTAGAGACCCAGTACTTC.

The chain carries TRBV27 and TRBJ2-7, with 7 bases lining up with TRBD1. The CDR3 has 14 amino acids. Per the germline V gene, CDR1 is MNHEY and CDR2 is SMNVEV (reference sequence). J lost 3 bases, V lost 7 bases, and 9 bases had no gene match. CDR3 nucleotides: TGTGCCAGCATGTCGTTGGGACAGAACTACGAGCAGTACTTC. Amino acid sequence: CASMSLGQNYEQYF.

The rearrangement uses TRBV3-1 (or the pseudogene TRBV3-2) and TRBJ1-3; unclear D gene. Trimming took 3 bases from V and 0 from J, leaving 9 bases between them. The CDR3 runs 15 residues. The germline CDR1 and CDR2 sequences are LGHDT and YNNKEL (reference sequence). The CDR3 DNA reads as TGTGCCAGCAGCCATAACGCGGGCTCTGGAAACACCATATATTTT. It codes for CASSHNAGSGNTIYF.

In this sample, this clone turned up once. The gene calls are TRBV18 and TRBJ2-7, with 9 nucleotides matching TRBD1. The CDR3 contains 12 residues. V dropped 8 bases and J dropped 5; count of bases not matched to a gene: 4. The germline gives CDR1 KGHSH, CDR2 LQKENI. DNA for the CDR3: TGTGCCAGCAACGACAGGGGGGACGAGCAGTACTTC. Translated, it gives CASNDRGDEQYF.

Written as DNA, the CDR3 is TGCGCCAGCAGCCAAGATCAGTCAGGGGACTATGGCTACACCTTC. Its protein product is CASSQDQSGDYGYTF. The chain employs TRBV4-3 and TRBJ1-2, with D tentatively TRBD1 (6 bases). The CDR3 totals 15 residues. V lost 0 bases to trimming and J lost 3 bases, with 11 bases between them. Per germline, CDR1 LGHNA and CDR2 YSLEER.

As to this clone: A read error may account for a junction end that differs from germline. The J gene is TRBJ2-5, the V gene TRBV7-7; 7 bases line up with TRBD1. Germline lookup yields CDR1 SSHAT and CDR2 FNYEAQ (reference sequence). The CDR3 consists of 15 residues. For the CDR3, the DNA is TGTGCTAGCAGCTTGGCCACAGGGGTCCAAGAGACCCAGTACTTC. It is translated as CASSLATGVQETQYF.

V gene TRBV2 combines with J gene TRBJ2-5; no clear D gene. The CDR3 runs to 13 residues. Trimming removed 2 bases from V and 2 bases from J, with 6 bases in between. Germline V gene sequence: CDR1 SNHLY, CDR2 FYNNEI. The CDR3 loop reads CASSEYIQETQYF. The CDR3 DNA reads TGTGCCAGCAGTGAATATATACAAGAGACCCAGTACTTC.

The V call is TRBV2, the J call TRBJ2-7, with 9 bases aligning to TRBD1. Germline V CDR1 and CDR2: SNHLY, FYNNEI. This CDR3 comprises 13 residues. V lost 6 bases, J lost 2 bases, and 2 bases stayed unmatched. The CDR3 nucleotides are TGTGCCAGCAGAAACAGGGGGCCCTACGAGCAGTACTTC. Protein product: CASRNRGPYEQYF. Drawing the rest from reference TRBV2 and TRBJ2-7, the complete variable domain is EPEVTQTPSHQVTQMGQEVILRCVPISNHLYFYWYRQILGQKVEFLVSFYNNEISEKSEIFDDQFSVERPDGSNFTLKIRSTKLEDSAMYFCASRNRGPYEQYFGPGTRLTVT.

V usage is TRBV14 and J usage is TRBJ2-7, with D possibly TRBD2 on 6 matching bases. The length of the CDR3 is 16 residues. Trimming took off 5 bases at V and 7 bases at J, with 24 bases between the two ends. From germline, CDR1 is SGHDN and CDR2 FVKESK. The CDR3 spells CASSLPSGTSTREQYF. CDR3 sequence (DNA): TGTGCCAGCAGCTTACCTTCGGGGACTTCCACCCGGGAGCAGTACTTC.

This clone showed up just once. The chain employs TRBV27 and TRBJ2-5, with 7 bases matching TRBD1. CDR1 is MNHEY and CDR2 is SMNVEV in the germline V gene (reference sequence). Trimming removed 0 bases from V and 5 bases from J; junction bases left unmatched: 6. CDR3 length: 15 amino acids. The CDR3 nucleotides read TGTGCCAGCAGTTTATCACAGGGGTATTTTGAGACCCAGTACTTC. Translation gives CASSLSQGYFETQYF.

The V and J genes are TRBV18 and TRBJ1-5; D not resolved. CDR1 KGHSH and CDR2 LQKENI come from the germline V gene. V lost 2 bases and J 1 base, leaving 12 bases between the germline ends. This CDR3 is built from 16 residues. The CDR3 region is CASSPVMSSSNQPQHF. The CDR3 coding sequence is TGTGCCAGCTCACCAGTGATGAGTAGCAGCAATCAGCCCCAGCATTTT.

The CDR3 region is CASSQGTGDYGYTF. DNA of the CDR3: TGTGCCAGCAGTCAGGGGACAGGGGACTATGGCTACACCTTC. The chain links TRBV28 to TRBJ1-2; TRBD1 matches 10 bases. This CDR3 is 14 amino acids long. V shed 5 bases, J shed 3 bases, and the junction held 3 bases outside the gene matches. The V gene's germline CDR1 is MDHEN and CDR2 SYDVKM.

CDR3 in amino acids: CAWSTGNTIYF. The CDR3 DNA reads TGTGCCTGGAGTACCGGAAACACCATATATTTT. The chain employs TRBV30 and TRBJ1-3, with unresolved D. There are 11 residues in the CDR3. The V gene's germline CDR1 is GTSNPN and CDR2 SVGIG (reference sequence). Trimming cost V 2 bases and J 4 bases, with 3 bases left between them.

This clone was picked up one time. The CDR3 loop reads CASSLGRGLNTEAFF. In nucleotides, the CDR3 is TGTGCCAGCAGCTTAGGCCGCGGATTGAACACTGAAGCTTTCTTT. The genes are TRBV11-3 and TRBJ1-1; D ambiguous. CDR1 and CDR2 from the germline V gene are SGHNT and YENEEA. This CDR3 contains 15 residues. Trimming pared 1 base from V and 0 bases from J, leaving 9 bases between.

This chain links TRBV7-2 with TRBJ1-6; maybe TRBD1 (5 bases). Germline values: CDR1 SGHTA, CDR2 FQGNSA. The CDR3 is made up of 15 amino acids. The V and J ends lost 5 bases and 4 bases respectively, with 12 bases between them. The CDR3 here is CASSPLTAYNSPLHF. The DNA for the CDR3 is TGTGCCAGCAGCCCTTTGACAGCTTATAATTCACCCCTCCACTTT.

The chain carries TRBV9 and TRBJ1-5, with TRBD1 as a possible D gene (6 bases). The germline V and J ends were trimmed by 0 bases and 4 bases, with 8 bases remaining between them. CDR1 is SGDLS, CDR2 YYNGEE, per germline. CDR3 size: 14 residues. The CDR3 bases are TGTGCCAGCAGCGTAGAAGGGGGTAATCAGCCCCAGCATTTT. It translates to CASSVEGGNQPQHF. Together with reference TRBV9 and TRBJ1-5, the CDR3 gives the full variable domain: DSGVTQTPKHLITATGQRVTLRCSPRSGDLSVYWYQQSLDQGLQFLIQYYNGEERAKGNILERFSAQQFPDLHSELNLSSLELGDSALYFCASSVEGGNQPQHFGDGTRLSIL.

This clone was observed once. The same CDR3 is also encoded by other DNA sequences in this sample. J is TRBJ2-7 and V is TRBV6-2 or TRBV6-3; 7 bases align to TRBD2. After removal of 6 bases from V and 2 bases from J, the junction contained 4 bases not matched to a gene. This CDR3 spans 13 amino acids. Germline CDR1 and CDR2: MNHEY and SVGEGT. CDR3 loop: CASRPSGTYEQYF. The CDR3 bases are TGTGCCAGCAGACCTAGCGGAACCTACGAGCAGTACTTC.

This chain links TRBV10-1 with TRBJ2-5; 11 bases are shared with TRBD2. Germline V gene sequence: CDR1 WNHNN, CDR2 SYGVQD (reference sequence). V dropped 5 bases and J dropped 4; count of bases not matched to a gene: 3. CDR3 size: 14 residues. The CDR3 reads CASSLGLAGETQYF. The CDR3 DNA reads TGCGCCAGCAGTCTAGGACTAGCGGGAGAGACCCAGTACTTC.

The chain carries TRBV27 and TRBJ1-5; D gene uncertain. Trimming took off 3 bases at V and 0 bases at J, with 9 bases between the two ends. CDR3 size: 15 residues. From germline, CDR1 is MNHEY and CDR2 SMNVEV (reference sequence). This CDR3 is CASSFGWGSNQPQHF. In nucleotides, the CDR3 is TGTGCCAGCAGTTTCGGGTGGGGTAGCAATCAGCCCCAGCATTTT.

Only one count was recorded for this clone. CDR3 nucleotides: TGTGCCAGCAGTGAGGGGGCCGCGAACACTGAAGCTTTCTTT. Translation: CASSEGAANTEAFF. This sequence joins TRBV6-4 and TRBJ1-1; TRBD1 is a possible D gene (6 bases). Trimming removed 3 bases from V and 1 base from J, with 9 bases in between. There are 14 residues in the CDR3. The germline CDR1 and CDR2 sequences are MRHNA and SNTAGT.

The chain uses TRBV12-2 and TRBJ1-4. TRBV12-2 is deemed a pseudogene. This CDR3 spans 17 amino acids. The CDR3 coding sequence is TGTGCAAGTCGCCTCAGAAGGGGGGCAACAACTAATGAAAAACTGTTTTTT. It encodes CASRLRRGATTNEKLFF.

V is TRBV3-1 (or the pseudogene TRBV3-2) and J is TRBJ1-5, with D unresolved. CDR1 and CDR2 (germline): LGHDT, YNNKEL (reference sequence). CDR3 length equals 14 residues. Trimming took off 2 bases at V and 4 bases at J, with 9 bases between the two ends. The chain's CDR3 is CASSQRVGNQPQHF. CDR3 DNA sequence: TGTGCCAGCAGCCAAAGGGTGGGGAATCAGCCCCAGCATTTT.

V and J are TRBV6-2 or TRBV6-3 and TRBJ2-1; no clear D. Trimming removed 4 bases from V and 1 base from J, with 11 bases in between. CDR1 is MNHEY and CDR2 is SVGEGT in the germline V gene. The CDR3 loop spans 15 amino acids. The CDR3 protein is CASSSGVPSYNEQFF. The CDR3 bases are TGTGCCAGCAGTTCTGGGGTCCCATCCTACAATGAGCAGTTCTTC.

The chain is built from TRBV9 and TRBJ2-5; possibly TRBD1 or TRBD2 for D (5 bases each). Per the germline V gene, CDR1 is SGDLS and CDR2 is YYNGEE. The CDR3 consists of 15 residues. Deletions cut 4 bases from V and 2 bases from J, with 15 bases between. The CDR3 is CASSIATGTQETQYF. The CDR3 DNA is TGTGCCAGCAGCATCGCTACCGGGACGCAAGAGACCCAGTACTTC.